Presented here are 16 T cell receptor beta chains from one specimen sequenced in a study of blood T cell repertoires in COVID-19. Measured with immunoSEQ multiplex PCR; TCRdb has only the in-frame clones, and not every one. The data show about 15,000 clones, with approximately 80% seen just once and just under 25% held by the top ten. Sequencing was performed on peripheral blood. Receptor source: a man aged 40-49 years with active or convalescent COVID-19.

This chain uses TRBV3-1 (or the pseudogene TRBV3-2) with TRBJ1-4; 7 bases agree with TRBD1. From germline, CDR1 is LGHDT and CDR2 YNNKEL (reference sequence). V lost 2 bases to trimming and J lost 0 bases; unmatched junction nucleotides: 9. CDR3 length equals 18 residues. The CDR3 sequence is CASSQKRTGFSTNEKLFF. The CDR3 region has the DNA TGTGCCAGCAGCCAAAAACGGACAGGCTTCTCAACTAATGAAAAACTGTTTTTT.

The rearrangement uses TRBV7-9 and TRBJ1-3; D gene ambiguous. Deletions cut 5 bases from V and 8 bases from J, with 13 bases between. The CDR3 sequence is 13 residues long. CDR1 is SEHNR and CDR2 is FQNEAQ in the germline V gene (reference sequence). The CDR3 here is CASSGRNAHTIYF. CDR3 nucleotides: TGTGCCAGCAGCGGGCGTAACGCCCACACCATATATTTT.

The chain couples TRBV19 to TRBJ1-3; TRBD1 might be the D (5 bases). The germline V and J ends were trimmed by 0 bases and 2 bases, with 8 bases remaining between them. Germline CDR1 reads LNHDA; CDR2 reads SQIVND (reference sequence). The CDR3 length is 15 residues. The chain's CDR3 is CASSIDTTAGNTIYF. The CDR3 coding sequence is TGTGCCAGTAGTATAGACACGACAGCTGGAAACACCATATATTTT.

This clone was recorded once. The chain carries TRBV12-5 and TRBJ1-1; a possible D gene is TRBD1 (6 bases). With 1 base removed from V and 4 bases from J, the gap between germline ends came to 10 bases. Germline V gene data show CDR1 as LGHNT and CDR2 as FRNRAP. This CDR3 spans 14 amino acids. The chain's CDR3 is CASGLAGTTTEAFF. CDR3 DNA sequence: TGTGCTAGTGGTTTGGCAGGGACAACCACTGAAGCTTTCTTT.

Only a few counts were recorded for this clone. V usage is TRBV7-9 and J usage is TRBJ1-1; 8 nucleotides align to TRBD1. Germline V lookup: CDR1 SEHNR, CDR2 FQNEAQ (reference sequence). The CDR3 sequence is 16 residues long. With 5 bases clipped from V and 2 bases from J, the junction kept 10 bases outside the gene matches. CDR3 amino acids: CASSQWTGPTNTEAFF. CDR3 nucleotide sequence: TGTGCCAGCAGCCAATGGACAGGGCCGACCAACACTGAAGCTTTCTTT.

A single count supports this clone. This sequence joins TRBV12-3 or TRBV12-4 and TRBJ1-5; perhaps TRBD1 as D (6 bases). CDR3 length: 13 residues. Trimming removed 6 bases from V and 0 bases from J, with 6 bases in between. In DNA form, the CDR3 reads TGTGCCAGCAGGACAGGTAGCAATCAGCCCCAGCATTTT. Amino acid sequence: CASRTGSNQPQHF.

The rearrangement joins TRBV9 to TRBJ2-7; the match to TRBD2 covers 7 bases. The germline V gene encodes CDR1 SGDLS and CDR2 YYNGEE. The CDR3 contains 16 residues. J was trimmed by 6 bases and V by 0 bases; bases with no gene match: 12. The DNA for the CDR3 is TGTGCCAGCAGCGTAGAAACGGGGGGATCCCTTTCCGAGCAGTACTTC. Encoded protein: CASSVETGGSLSEQYF.

This chain uses TRBV4-1 with TRBJ1-1; D may be TRBD1 (5 bases). Trimming shortened V by 4 bases and J by 2 bases, and 11 bases separated the two germline ends. Germline V gene lookup returns CDR1 MGHRA and CDR2 YSYEKL. CDR3 length: 14 residues. The CDR3 here is CASSPGAANTEAFF. The CDR3 DNA reads TGCGCCAGCAGCCCTGGGGCAGCCAACACTGAAGCTTTCTTT.

This chain uses TRBV6-5 with TRBJ2-3; possible D gene TRBD1, 5 bases. V was trimmed by 2 bases and J by 6 bases, leaving 12 bases between them. Per the germline V gene, CDR1 is MNHEY and CDR2 is SVGAGI. This CDR3 comprises 14 residues. CDR3 residues: CASSYGQGSDTQYF. CDR3 coding DNA: TGTGCCAGCAGTTACGGGCAGGGTTCGGATACGCAGTATTTT.

As for this clone: Relative to the germline gene, one junction end is altered; a read error may explain this. The V call is TRBV19, the J call TRBJ2-1; D is unclear. This CDR3 is built from 13 residues. From germline, CDR1 is LNHDA and CDR2 SQIVND (reference sequence). The CDR3 is CASVQRPKLRRVF. The CDR3 DNA is TGTGCCAGCGTACAAAGACCCAAGCTTAGACGGGTCTTC.

V is TRBV4-1 and J is TRBJ2-7; 9 bases are a match to TRBD1. The trim removed 4 bases at V and 7 bases at J, leaving 14 bases unmatched. The V gene's germline CDR1 is MGHRA and CDR2 YSYEKL. The CDR3 extends over 16 amino acids. CDR3 nucleotide sequence: TGCGCCAGCAGCCGAACCGGGACAGGGCCACTCGAGGAGCAGTACTTC. Amino acid sequence: CASSRTGTGPLEEQYF.

The CDR3 region has the DNA TGTGCCACCAGTGATGGGCAGGGCTCTGGAAACACCATATATTTT. It encodes CATSDGQGSGNTIYF. The rearrangement joins TRBV24-1 to TRBJ1-3, with TRBD1 as a possible D gene (5 bases). With 3 bases removed from V and 0 bases from J, the gap between germline ends came to 8 bases. Germline CDR1 and CDR2: KGHDR and SFDVKD. The CDR3 loop spans 15 amino acids.

V and J are TRBV7-9 and TRBJ2-5, with 13 bases that match TRBD2. V shed 4 bases, J shed 2 bases, and the junction held 4 bases outside the gene matches. Germline loops: CDR1 SEHNR, CDR2 FQNEAQ (reference sequence). The CDR3 runs to 16 residues. CDR3 coding DNA: TGTGCCAGCAGCTCTAGACTAGCGGGGGGACAAGAGACCCAGTACTTC. Amino acid sequence: CASSSRLAGGQETQYF. Based on the CDR3 plus reference TRBV7-9 and TRBJ2-5, the full variable domain is DTGVSQNPRHKITKRGQNVTFRCDPISEHNRLYWYRQTLGQGPEFLTYFQNEAQLEKSRLLSDRFSAERPKGSFSTLEIQRTEQGDSAMYLCASSSRLAGGQETQYFGPGTRLLVL.

The rearrangement uses TRBV3-1 (or the pseudogene TRBV3-2) and TRBJ2-7, with D possibly being TRBD1 (5 bases). The CDR3 loop spans 15 amino acids. V dropped 0 bases and J dropped 5 bases, with 14 bases sitting between them. Germline V gene data show CDR1 as LGHDT and CDR2 as YNNKEL (reference sequence). CDR3 in DNA: TGTGCCAGCAGCCAAGACCGGCCACAGGTCAACGAGCAGTACTTC. Amino acids: CASSQDRPQVNEQYF.

The gene calls are TRBV4-3 and TRBJ2-4, with D perhaps TRBD2 (6 bases). The CDR3 spans 14 residues. V was shortened by 0 bases and J by 8 bases, with 11 bases between the two germline ends. From germline, CDR1 is LGHNA and CDR2 YSLEER. DNA of the CDR3: TGCGCCAGCAGCCAAGAATGGCGGGGAGACATTCAGTACTTC. Its protein is CASSQEWRGDIQYF.

CDR3 coding DNA: TGTGCCAGCGTAGGGACTAGCGGGAGGGGGAGCAATGAGCAGTTCTTC. It encodes CASVGTSGRGSNEQFF. The chain carries TRBV3-1 (or the pseudogene TRBV3-2) and TRBJ2-1, with 16 bases that match TRBD2. From germline, CDR1 is LGHDT and CDR2 YNNKEL (reference sequence). J was trimmed by 6 bases and V by 8 bases; bases with no gene match: 7. The CDR3 is made up of 16 amino acids.